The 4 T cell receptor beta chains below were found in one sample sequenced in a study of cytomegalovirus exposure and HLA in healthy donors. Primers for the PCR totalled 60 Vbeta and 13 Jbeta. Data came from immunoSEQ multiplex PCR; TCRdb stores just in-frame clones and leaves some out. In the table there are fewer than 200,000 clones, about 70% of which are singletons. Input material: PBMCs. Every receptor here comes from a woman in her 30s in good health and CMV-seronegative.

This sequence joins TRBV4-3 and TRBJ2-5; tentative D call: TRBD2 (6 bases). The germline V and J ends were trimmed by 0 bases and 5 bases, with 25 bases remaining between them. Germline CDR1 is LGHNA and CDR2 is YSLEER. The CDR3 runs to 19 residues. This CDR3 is CASSQDRAAGAGNEETQYF. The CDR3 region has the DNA TGCGCCAGCAGCCAAGATCGGGCGGCCGGGGCGGGGAACGAGGAGACCCAGTACTTC.

This chain's CDR3 is CASSPWTGETGELFF. CDR3 DNA: TGTGCCAGCAGTCCGTGGACAGGGGAAACCGGGGAGCTGTTTTTT. This rearrangement joins TRBV27 to TRBJ2-2; 9 bases fit TRBD1. Germline CDR1 MNHEY, CDR2 SMNVEV (reference sequence). The CDR3 extends over 15 amino acids. V lost 5 bases to trimming and J lost 5 bases; unmatched junction nucleotides: 6.

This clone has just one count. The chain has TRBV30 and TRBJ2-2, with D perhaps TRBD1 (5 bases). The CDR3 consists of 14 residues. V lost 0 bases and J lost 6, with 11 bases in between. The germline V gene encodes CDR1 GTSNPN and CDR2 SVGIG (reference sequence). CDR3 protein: CAWSVTGYPGELFF. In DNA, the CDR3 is TGTGCCTGGAGTGTAACAGGCTACCCCGGGGAGCTGTTTTTT.

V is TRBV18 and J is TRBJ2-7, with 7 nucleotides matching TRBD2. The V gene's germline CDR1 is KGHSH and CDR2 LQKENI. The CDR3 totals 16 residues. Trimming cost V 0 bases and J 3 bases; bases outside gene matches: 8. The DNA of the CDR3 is TGTGCCAGCTCACCACCGTTCGGGGGGTACCTCTACGAGCAGTACTTC. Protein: CASSPPFGGYLYEQYF.